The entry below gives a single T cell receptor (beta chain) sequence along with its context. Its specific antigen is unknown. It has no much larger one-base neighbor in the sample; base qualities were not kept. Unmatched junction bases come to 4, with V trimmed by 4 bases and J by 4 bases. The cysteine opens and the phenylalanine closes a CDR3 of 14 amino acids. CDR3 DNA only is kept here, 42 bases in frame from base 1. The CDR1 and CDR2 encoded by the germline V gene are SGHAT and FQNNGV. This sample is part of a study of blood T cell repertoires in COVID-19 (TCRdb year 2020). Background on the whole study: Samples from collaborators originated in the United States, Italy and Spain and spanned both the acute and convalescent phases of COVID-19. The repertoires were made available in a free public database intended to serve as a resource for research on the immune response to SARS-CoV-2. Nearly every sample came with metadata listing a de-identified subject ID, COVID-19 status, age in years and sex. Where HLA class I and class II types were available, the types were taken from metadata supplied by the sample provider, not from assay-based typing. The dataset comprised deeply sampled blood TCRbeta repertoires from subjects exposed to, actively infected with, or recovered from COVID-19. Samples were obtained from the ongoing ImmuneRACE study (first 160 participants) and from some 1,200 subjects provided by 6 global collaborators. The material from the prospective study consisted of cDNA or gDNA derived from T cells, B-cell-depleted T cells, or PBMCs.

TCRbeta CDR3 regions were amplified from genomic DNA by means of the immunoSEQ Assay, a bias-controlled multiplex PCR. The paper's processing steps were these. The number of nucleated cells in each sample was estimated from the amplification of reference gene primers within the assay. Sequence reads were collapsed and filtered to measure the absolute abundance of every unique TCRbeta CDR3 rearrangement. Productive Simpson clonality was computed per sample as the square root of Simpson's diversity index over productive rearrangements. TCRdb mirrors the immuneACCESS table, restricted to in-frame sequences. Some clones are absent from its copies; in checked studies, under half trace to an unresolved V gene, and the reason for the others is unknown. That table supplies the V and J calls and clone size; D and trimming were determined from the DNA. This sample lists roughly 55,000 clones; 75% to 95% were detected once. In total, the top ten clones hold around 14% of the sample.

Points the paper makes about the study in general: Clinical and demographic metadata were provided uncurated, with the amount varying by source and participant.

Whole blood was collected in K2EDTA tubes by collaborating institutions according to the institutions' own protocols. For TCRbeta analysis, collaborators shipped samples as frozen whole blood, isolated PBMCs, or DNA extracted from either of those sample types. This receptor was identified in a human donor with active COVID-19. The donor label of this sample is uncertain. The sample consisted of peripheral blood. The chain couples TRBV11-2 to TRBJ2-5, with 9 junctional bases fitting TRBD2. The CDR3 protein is CASSSFSGGETQYF. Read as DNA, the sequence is TGTGCCAGCAGCTCCTTTAGCGGGGGAGAGACCCAGTACTTC. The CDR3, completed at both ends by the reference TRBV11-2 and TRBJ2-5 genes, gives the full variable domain EAGVAQSPRYKIIEKRQSVAFWCNPISGHATLYWYQQILGQGPKLLIQFQNNGVVDDSQLPKDRFSAERLKGVDSTLKIQPAKLEDSAVYLCASSSFSGGETQYFGPGTRLLVL.